A selection of T cell receptor beta chains follows, all from one sample in a study of T cells in Graves' hyperthyroidism and ophthalmopathy. One entry per CDR3 protein results from TCRdb running MiXCR on the multiplex PCR reads. This table holds 500,000 to 650,000 distinct CDR3 sequences, just under 20% found once. Material for sequencing was blood. These receptors came from a man aged 35 to 55 with Graves' ophthalmopathy. The CDR3 runs from the conserved cysteine through the conserved F or W. D genes are given only for firm matches. Size is omitted from some rows. Given values are once, few, many or a class for expanded clones.

abundance	v_gene	d_gene	j_gene	CDR3aa	CDR3nt
.	TRBV6-2/TRBV6-3	.	TRBJ2-4	CASGGGRAKNIQYF	TGTGCCAGCGGTGGGGGTCGAGCCAAAAACATTCAGTACTTC
.	TRBV20-1	.	TRBJ1-5	CSARGTGGFNQPQHF	TGCAGTGCTAGAGGGACCGGGGGATTCAATCAGCCCCAGCATTTT
many	TRBV27	TRBD1	TRBJ1-1	CASRDRGFYAEAFF	TGTGCCAGCAGGGACAGGGGATTTTATGCTGAAGCTTTCTTT
.	TRBV14	TRBD2	TRBJ2-7	CASSQEAGGPREQYF	TGTGCCAGCAGCCAAGAGGCGGGAGGGCCGAGAGAGCAGTACTTC
many	TRBV18	TRBD1	TRBJ1-1	CASSPQGGRNTEAFF	TGTGCCAGCTCACCTCAGGGGGGCCGGAACACTGAAGCTTTCTTT
once	TRBV7-9	TRBD2	TRBJ2-1	CASSLGGTGTSGRGEQFF	TGTGCCAGCAGCTTAGGCGGCACAGGGACTAGCGGGAGAGGTGAGCAGTTCTTC
.	TRBV12-5	TRBD1	TRBJ2-1	CASGPGTGGLSYNEQFF	TGTGCTAGTGGCCCCGGGACAGGGGGTCTCTCCTACAATGAGCAGTTCTTC
few	TRBV12-3/TRBV12-4	TRBD2	TRBJ2-2	CASSGTSGRGGELFF	TGTGCCAGCAGTGGCACTAGCGGCAGGGGCGGGGAGCTGTTTTTT
.	TRBV18	TRBD1	TRBJ2-7	CASSQGQASSYEQYF	TGTGCCAGCTCGCAGGGACAGGCCAGCTCCTACGAGCAGTACTTC
many	TRBV7-9	TRBD1	TRBJ1-2	CASSTPQGAMGYTF	TGTGCCAGCAGCACACCCCAGGGGGCTATGGGCTACACCTTC
many	TRBV7-9	.	TRBJ2-1	CASSLGYGTNEQFF	TGTGCCAGCAGCTTAGGGTACGGGACCAATGAGCAGTTCTTC
.	TRBV6-1	TRBD1	TRBJ1-1	CASTQQGGTEAFF	TGTGCCAGCACCCAACAGGGGGGGACTGAAGCTTTCTTT
.	TRBV5-1	.	TRBJ1-2	CASTQGLDGYTF	TGCGCCAGCACTCAGGGGTTGGATGGCTACACCTTC
few	TRBV4-3	TRBD1	TRBJ1-2	CASSREGGGVYGYTF	TGCGCCAGCAGCCGAGAAGGAGGGGGCGTCTATGGCTACACCTTC
.	TRBV7-6	.	TRBJ1-2	CASSLAGHRGDGYTF	TGTGCCAGCAGCTTAGCTGGACATCGAGGGGATGGCTACACCTTC
few	TRBV6-1	.	TRBJ2-3	CASTHPATDTQYF	TGTGCCAGCACCCACCCGGCAACAGATACGCAGTATTTT
many	TRBV7-2	.	TRBJ1-1	CASSKQQGNTEAFF	TGTGCCAGCAGCAAGCAACAGGGGAACACTGAAGCTTTCTTT
few	TRBV6-2/TRBV6-3	.	TRBJ1-2	CASSWHAGRLAEDYGYTF	TGTGCCAGCAGTTGGCACGCCGGCCGCTTGGCCGAGGACTATGGCTACACCTTC
.	TRBV27	TRBD1	TRBJ1-4	CASGKGARGEKLFF	TGTGCCAGCGGAAAGGGGGCGCGAGGTGAAAAACTGTTTTTT
few	TRBV7-9	.	TRBJ2-7	CASSIAAPGSYEQYF	TGTGCCAGCAGCATTGCAGCCCCCGGCTCCTACGAGCAGTACTTC